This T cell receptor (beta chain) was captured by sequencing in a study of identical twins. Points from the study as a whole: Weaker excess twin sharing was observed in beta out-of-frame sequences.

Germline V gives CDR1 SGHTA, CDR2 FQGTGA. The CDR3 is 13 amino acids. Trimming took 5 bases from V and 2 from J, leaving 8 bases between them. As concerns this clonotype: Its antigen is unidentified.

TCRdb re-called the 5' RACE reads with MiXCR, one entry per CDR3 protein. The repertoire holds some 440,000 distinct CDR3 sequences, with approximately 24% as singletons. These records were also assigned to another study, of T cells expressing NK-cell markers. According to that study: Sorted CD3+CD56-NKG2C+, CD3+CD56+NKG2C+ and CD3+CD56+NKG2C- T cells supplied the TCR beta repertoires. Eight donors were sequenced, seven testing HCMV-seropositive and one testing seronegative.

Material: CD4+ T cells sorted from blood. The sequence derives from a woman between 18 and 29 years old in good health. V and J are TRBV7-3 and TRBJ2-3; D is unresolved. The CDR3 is CASSRTITDTQYF. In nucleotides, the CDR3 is TGTGCCAGCAGCCGGACGATCACAGATACGCAGTATTTT.